This entry lists 15 T cell receptor beta chains sequenced from one sample in a study of a mutant IDH1 vaccine in newly diagnosed glioma. No antigen has been identified for these receptors. Time point indicated: week 35, safety follow-up. With topical imiquimod, each dose of the vaccine consisted of 300 ug of mutant IDH1 20-mer peptide. This table comes from immunoSEQ multiplex PCR, and its TCRdb copy is limited to in-frame clones, with some not included. The sample consists of nearly 55,000 clones, under 90% of them appearing once. The sequenced sample was PBMCs, obtained from a glioma patient whose treatment included an IDH1 peptide vaccine. The receptors come from a woman in her late teens or twenties with glioma.

The genes are TRBV7-9 and TRBJ2-7; 7 bases agree with TRBD1. The CDR3 is made up of 13 amino acids. The V gene's germline CDR1 is SEHNR and CDR2 FQNEAQ (reference sequence). J gave up 5 bases and V 5 bases, and 6 bases lay outside the gene matches. The CDR3 region has the DNA TGTGCCAGCAGCAAACAACAGGGGCACGAGCAGTACTTC. Its protein product is CASSKQQGHEQYF. The full variable domain, its missing parts supplied by reference TRBV7-9 and TRBJ2-7, is DTGVSQNPRHKITKRGQNVTFRCDPISEHNRLYWYRQTLGQGPEFLTYFQNEAQLEKSRLLSDRFSAERPKGSFSTLEIQRTEQGDSAMYLCASSKQQGHEQYFGPGTRLTVT.

V and J are TRBV21-1 and TRBJ2-2; no DNA check was done on the table's D call, TRBD1. TRBV21-1 is a pseudogene segment. The CDR3 covers 15 residues. The CDR3 region has the DNA TGTGCCAGCAGGGGCACCCGTCCGAACACCGGGGAGCTGTTTTTT. Protein sequence: CASRGTRPNTGELFF.

The CDR3 bases are TGTGCCAGCAGTTCCCTACTCGTGGCCAAAAACATTCAGTACTTC. This encodes CASSSLLVAKNIQYF. The chain recombines TRBV6-5 with TRBJ2-4; D remains ambiguous. Trimming removed 4 bases from V and 1 base from J, with 11 bases in between. Germline V lookup: CDR1 MNHEY, CDR2 SVGAGI. The CDR3 sequence is 15 residues long.

The chain recombines TRBV21-1 with TRBJ2-7. TRBV21-1 is designated a pseudogene. This CDR3 has 14 amino acids. The CDR3 nucleotides are TGTGCCAGCAGCAAAATTCCACAAGGGAACGAGCAGTACTTC. It is translated as CASSKIPQGNEQYF.

The chain has TRBV7-3 and TRBJ2-5; TRBD2 aligns across 10 bases. Germline CDR1 SGHTA, CDR2 FQGTGA. Trimming took 5 bases from V and 4 from J; bases not matched to a gene: 4. The CDR3 covers 14 residues. CDR3 coding DNA: TGTGCCAGCAGCGAAAGCGGGGGGGCAGAGACCCAGTACTTC. Its protein product is CASSESGGAETQYF.

The gene calls are TRBV5-1 and TRBJ2-5; tentative D call: TRBD2 (5 bases). V shed 1 base and J shed 5 bases, with 6 bases lying between them. CDR3 length: 12 residues. Germline CDR1 is SGHRS and CDR2 is YFSETQ. The CDR3, as DNA: TGCGCCAGCAGCTTGTCGGGGGAGACCCAGTACTTC. This codes for CASSLSGETQYF.

This clone came up a few times. The rearrangement joins TRBV6-1 to TRBJ2-5, with TRBD2 identical over 10 bases. V lost 2 bases, J lost 2 bases, and 2 bases stayed unmatched. CDR3 size: 15 residues. Germline CDR1 MNHNS, CDR2 SASEGT. Here the CDR3 reads CASSEIAGGQETQYF. The DNA for the CDR3 is TGTGCCAGCAGTGAAATAGCGGGGGGTCAAGAGACCCAGTACTTC.

The chain is built from TRBV20-1 and TRBJ2-7; D call uncertain. Deletions cut 3 bases from V and 5 bases from J, with 8 bases between. Germline V CDR1 and CDR2: DFQATT, SNEGSKA (reference sequence). CDR3 size: 11 residues. The CDR3 region has the DNA TGCAGTGCTAGCATCGAAGACGAGCAGTACTTC. Encoded protein: CSASIEDEQYF.

This clone occurred a few times. The chain carries TRBV6-1 and TRBJ1-1; 8 nucleotides line up with TRBD1. With V trimmed by 4 bases and J by 0 bases, 10 bases remained unmatched. CDR1 is MNHNS, CDR2 SASEGT, per germline. CDR3 length equals 17 residues. The CDR3 spells CASSVRTGFGMNTEAFF. The CDR3 nucleotides read TGTGCCAGCAGTGTACGGACAGGGTTCGGAATGAACACTGAAGCTTTCTTT.

The chain joins TRBV29-1 to TRBJ2-7, with TRBD2 matching over 14 bases. Germline assignment: CDR1 SQVTM and CDR2 ANQGSEA. Germline trimming cut 4 bases from V and 7 bases from J; bases unmatched to any gene: 6. The CDR3 is made up of 14 amino acids. CDR3 region: CSVGRLAGGGEQYF. The CDR3 DNA reads TGCAGCGTTGGGAGACTAGCGGGAGGGGGGGAGCAGTACTTC.

The gene calls are TRBV29-1 and TRBJ2-7, with D perhaps TRBD1 (7 bases). This CDR3 contains 12 residues. V lost 7 bases to trimming and J lost 0 bases, with 10 bases between them. Germline lookup yields CDR1 SQVTM and CDR2 ANQGSEA. CDR3 DNA: TGCAGCGCGCGGGACAGCTCCTACGAGCAGTACTTC. It is translated as CSARDSSYEQYF.

V usage is TRBV11-2 and J usage is TRBJ2-7; TRBD1 might be the D (5 bases). The CDR3 spans 15 residues. Deletions cut 5 bases from V and 4 bases from J, with 18 bases between. The germline V gene encodes CDR1 SGHAT and CDR2 FQNNGV. CDR3 sequence: CASSPDRSQGYEQYF. CDR3 nucleotides: TGTGCCAGCAGCCCAGACAGATCCCAAGGGTACGAGCAGTACTTC. Based on the CDR3 plus reference TRBV11-2 and TRBJ2-7, the full variable domain is EAGVAQSPRYKIIEKRQSVAFWCNPISGHATLYWYQQILGQGPKLLIQFQNNGVVDDSQLPKDRFSAERLKGVDSTLKIQPAKLEDSAVYLCASSPDRSQGYEQYFGPGTRLTVT.

The CDR3 bases are TGTGCCAGCAGCTTCGTAACAAGCTCCTACAATGAGCAGTTCTTC. It yields the protein CASSFVTSSYNEQFF. The V gene is TRBV11-2, the J gene TRBJ2-1; D is unresolved. CDR1 is SGHAT and CDR2 is FQNNGV in the germline V gene. This CDR3 has 15 residues. Deletions cut 3 bases from V and 0 bases from J, with 9 bases between.

This chain links TRBV4-1 with TRBJ1-3; D call uncertain. Trimming stripped 0 bases from V and 7 bases from J, with 13 bases between. CDR1 MGHRA and CDR2 YSYEKL come from the germline V gene. The CDR3 sequence is 15 residues long. The CDR3 loop reads CASSQDSGFGNTIYF. As DNA, the CDR3 is TGCGCCAGCAGCCAAGATTCAGGTTTCGGGAACACCATATATTTT.

The chain combines TRBV6-1 with TRBJ1-1; D unresolved. Germline CDR1 and CDR2: MNHNS and SASEGT. Trimming took off 0 bases at V and 0 bases at J, with 8 bases between the two ends. The CDR3 has 15 amino acids. This chain's CDR3 is CASSEAPLMNTEAFF. The CDR3 coding sequence is TGTGCCAGCAGTGAAGCCCCCTTGATGAACACTGAAGCTTTCTTT.